The clone carrying this TCR beta chain turned up a few times. This sample is drawn from a study of regulatory T cells in long-lasting Graves disease. V lost 4 bases, J lost 2 bases, and 11 bases stayed unmatched. Germline CDR1 SGHDT, CDR2 YYEEEE. There are 17 residues in the CDR3. Sample time point: newly diagnosed GD, antithyroid drugs for less than 3 months. PBMC RNA served as the TCR library source. The TCR beta library used iRepertoire HTBI primers with Arm-PCR amplification of CDR3. MiXCR, run by TCRdb on the multiplex PCR reads, gives a single entry per CDR3 protein. The table has roughly 420,000 distinct CDR3 sequences, around 13% seen once. These data were likewise used in another study, on T cells in Graves' hyperthyroidism and ophthalmopathy.

The material sequenced was peripheral blood mononuclear cells (PBMCs), taken at new diagnosis, from a patient treated with antithyroid drugs. The V and J genes are TRBV5-6 and TRBJ2-3; 9 bases fit TRBD2. This receptor was obtained from a woman aged 50 to 60 with Graves disease. CDR3 nucleotide sequence: TGTGCCAGCAGCATTCCTAGTAGCGGGAGCCCCACAGATACGCAGTATTTT. Translation: CASSIPSSGSPTDTQYF. The variable domain in full, with the rest retrieved from reference TRBV5-6 and TRBJ2-3, is DAGVTQSPTHLIKTRGQQVTLRCSPKSGHDTVSWYQQALGQGPQFIFQYYEEEERQRGNFPDRFSGHQFPNYSSELNVNALLLGDSALYLCASSIPSSGSPTDTQYFGPGTRLTVL.